These 29 T cell receptor beta chains were all obtained from the same sample, sequenced in a study of T cell repertoires in cytomegalovirus infection. Each CDR3 protein gets one entry after TCRdb re-called the reads with MiXCR. The top ten hold under 70% of the sample, which has approximately 110,000 distinct CDR3 sequences, 32% seen once. Their recognized antigens are unknown. This specimen consisted of CD8+ T cells from cultured PBMCs, obtained from culture after CMV antigen stimulation. The origin of the receptors is a human donor in good health (CMV status not recorded). Some clones in this sample may be carry-over from other donors' samples.

The sample holds many counts of this clonotype. The J gene is TRBJ1-2, the V gene TRBV2; 7 nucleotides match TRBD1. The CDR3 runs to 11 residues. V lost 7 bases, J lost 6 bases, and 2 bases stayed unmatched. CDR1 and CDR2 from the germline V gene are SNHLY and FYNNEI. CDR3 residues: CASNRGDGYTF. The CDR3 DNA is TGTGCCAGCAACAGGGGCGATGGCTACACCTTC.

This clonotype was observed a few times. Written as DNA, the CDR3 is TGTGCCAGCAGCCGGGGATACACCATATATTTT. Translation gives CASSRGYTIYF. The J gene is TRBJ1-3, the V gene TRBV12-3 or TRBV12-4; D is unresolved. Trimming removed 6 bases at V and 8 bases at J, with 8 bases between. The CDR3 has 11 residues.

Many counts were recorded for this clonotype. CDR3 DNA sequence: TGTGCCAGCAGCTTAGGTCCGGGACAGGACTTTTACTATAGCAATCAGCCCCAGCATTTT. Amino acid sequence: CASSLGPGQDFYYSNQPQHF. The rearrangement links TRBV7-2 to TRBJ1-5; 8 positions agree with TRBD1. The V gene's germline CDR1 is SGHTA and CDR2 FQGNSA. Unmatched junction bases numbered 14, after V lost 1 base and J lost 0 bases. The CDR3 covers 20 residues.

About this clonotype: The junction departs from the called germline gene at one end, perhaps through a read error. The genes are TRBV2 and TRBJ1-1; 7 bases are a match to TRBD1. The V gene's germline CDR1 is SNHLY and CDR2 FYNNEI. This CDR3 has 13 amino acids. The CDR3 DNA follows: TGTGCCAGCTGTGAAAACAGGGGAGAAGGAGCTTTCTTT. Its protein product is CASCENRGEGAFF.

V and J are TRBV6-2 or TRBV6-3 and TRBJ2-2; 10 bases line up with TRBD2. Unmatched junction bases numbered 4, after V lost 2 bases and J lost 4 bases. The CDR3 covers 16 residues. Germline assignment: CDR1 MNHEY and CDR2 SVGEGT. The CDR3 nucleotides are TGTGCCAGCAGTTACCGAGCGGGGGGGCTCACCGGGGAGCTGTTTTTT. This translates into CASSYRAGGLTGELFF.

V is TRBV4-3 and J is TRBJ1-1, with TRBD1 matching over 9 bases. The CDR3 runs to 16 residues. The germline V gene has CDR1 LGHNA and CDR2 YSLEER. With 4 bases clipped from V and 2 bases from J, the junction kept 8 bases outside the gene matches. The CDR3 DNA is TGCGCCAGCAGCCTAGGGACAGGGAGAGCTAACACTGAAGCTTTCTTT. Protein: CASSLGTGRANTEAFF.

The chain joins TRBV23-1 to TRBJ2-3; 12 nucleotides match TRBD1. TRBV23-1 is known as an ORF, though its function is uncertain. The trim removed 3 bases at V and 4 bases at J, leaving 8 bases unmatched. The CDR3 sequence is 17 residues long. The CDR3 loop is CASSQHRDRGQADTQYF. The CDR3 DNA reads TGCGCCAGCAGTCAGCACCGGGACAGGGGGCAAGCAGATACGCAGTATTTT.

The rearrangement joins TRBV27 to TRBJ1-5; 8 bases are a match to TRBD1. Germline V CDR1 and CDR2: MNHEY, SMNVEV (reference sequence). With V trimmed by 5 bases and J by 9 bases, 6 bases remained unmatched. CDR3 size: 13 residues. The CDR3 DNA is TGTGCCAGCAGTGCCCGACAGGGGAGGCCCCAGCATTTT. Amino acid sequence: CASSARQGRPQHF.

The rearrangement uses TRBV15 and TRBJ2-1; 7 bases fit TRBD1. The length of the CDR3 is 21 residues. Germline lookup yields CDR1 LNHNV and CDR2 YYDKDF (reference sequence). The trim removed 0 bases at V and 2 bases at J, leaving 19 bases unmatched. The CDR3 DNA is TGTGCCACCAGCAGAGACCCAGTATTGGTAACAGGGGACCCACCCTACAATGAGCAGTTCTTC. This translates into CATSRDPVLVTGDPPYNEQFF.

This clonotype was observed a few times. V usage is TRBV7-8 and J usage is TRBJ2-1, with 9 positions matching TRBD1. Germline V CDR1 and CDR2: SGHVS, FQNEAQ. CDR3 length equals 14 residues. J lost 7 bases, V lost 5 bases, and 6 bases had no gene match. For the CDR3, the DNA is TGTGCCAGCAGCCAGACAGGGGGAGCGAATGAGCAGTTCTTC. This gives the protein CASSQTGGANEQFF.

The V gene is TRBV6-1, the J gene TRBJ2-3; tentatively, D is TRBD2 (5 bases). The V gene's germline CDR1 is MNHNS and CDR2 SASEGT. V was shortened by 4 bases and J by 4 bases, with 9 bases between the two germline ends. CDR3 size: 13 residues. The CDR3 loop is CASSVVGADTQYF. In DNA form, the CDR3 reads TGTGCCAGCAGTGTTGTGGGAGCAGATACGCAGTATTTT.

The chain joins TRBV3-1 to TRBJ2-7; D might be TRBD2 (6 bases). This CDR3 spans 17 amino acids. CDR1 and CDR2 (germline): LGHDT, YNNKEL (reference sequence). V lost 0 bases and J lost 1, with 16 bases in between. CDR3 region: CASSQDRGRRGSYEQYF. The DNA for the CDR3 is TGTGCCAGCAGCCAAGATCGGGGGAGAAGGGGTTCCTACGAGCAGTACTTC.

The gene calls are TRBV4-1 and TRBJ2-1; 9 nucleotides match TRBD1. Germline loops: CDR1 MGHRA, CDR2 YSYEKL. Trimming cost V 4 bases and J 9 bases; bases outside gene matches: 10. There are 15 residues in the CDR3. For the CDR3, the DNA is TGCGCCAGCAGCCCCCGGGACAGGGATCGCGCTGAGCAGTTCTTC. Residues: CASSPRDRDRAEQFF.

The rearrangement uses TRBV19 and TRBJ1-1; a weak D match, TRBD1 (6 bases). Looked up from germline, CDR1 is LNHDA and CDR2 is SQIVND (reference sequence). V was pared by 5 bases and J by 0 bases, with 10 bases between. The CDR3 contains 14 residues. CDR3 bases: TGTGCCAGTAGTTACAGGGCAATGAACACTGAAGCTTTCTTT. Its protein product is CASSYRAMNTEAFF.

CDR3 in amino acids: CASSLSGEKNIQYF. The DNA of the CDR3 is TGTGCCAGCAGCTTATCGGGCGAAAAAAACATTCAGTACTTC. The chain employs TRBV11-2 and TRBJ2-4, with D uncertain. The CDR3 has 14 amino acids. The germline CDR1 and CDR2 sequences are SGHAT and FQNNGV. V lost 2 bases and J lost 4, with 9 bases in between.

In this sample, this clonotype is medium-sized. This sequence joins TRBV11-2 and TRBJ2-7; 8 positions agree with TRBD1. This CDR3 is built from 15 residues. V lost 1 base, J lost 2 bases, and 4 bases stayed unmatched. CDR1 and CDR2 from the germline V gene are SGHAT and FQNNGV. This chain's CDR3 is CASSLVRGHAYEQYF. The CDR3 DNA sequence: TGTGCCAGCAGCTTAGTCAGGGGGCATGCCTACGAGCAGTACTTC.

The chain joins TRBV29-1 to TRBJ2-7; D remains unclear. This CDR3 contains 12 residues. Deletions cut 6 bases from V and 6 bases from J, with 15 bases between. Per germline, CDR1 SQVTM and CDR2 ANQGSEA. The CDR3 DNA is TGCAGCGTCGATGACGGATCCCCCGAGCAGTACTTC. As protein: CSVDDGSPEQYF.

The gene calls are TRBV7-6 and TRBJ1-2, with D tentatively TRBD1 (5 bases). Per germline, CDR1 SGHVS and CDR2 FNYEAQ. Trimming removed 7 bases at V and 2 bases at J, with 17 bases between. The CDR3 length is 15 residues. CDR3 in DNA: TGTGCCAGCACAGCGCCGGGACCTTCCAACTATGGCTACACCTTC. Its translation is CASTAPGPSNYGYTF.

V is TRBV28 and J is TRBJ2-7, with D perhaps TRBD1 (7 bases). From germline, CDR1 is MDHEN and CDR2 SYDVKM. V lost 2 bases, J lost 0 bases, and 11 bases lay in between. The CDR3 consists of 15 residues. CDR3 coding DNA: TGTGCCAGCAGTTTACAGGGGGGAATCTCCTACGAGCAGTACTTC. This encodes CASSLQGGISYEQYF.

This clonotype was counted between two and nine times. The chain links TRBV4-1 to TRBJ2-7; no firm D call. The V end was cut by 8 bases, the J end by 2 bases, with 10 bases between. The CDR3 is 12 residues long. Looked up from germline, CDR1 is MGHRA and CDR2 is YSYEKL. CDR3 protein: CASGPNTYEQYF. The CDR3, as DNA: TGCGCCAGCGGTCCGAACACCTACGAGCAGTACTTC.

As to this clonotype: One junction end does not reproduce the germline sequence, and a read error may be involved. The rearrangement links TRBV12-3 or TRBV12-4 to TRBJ2-7; D is unclear. The CDR3 runs 14 residues. CDR3 sequence (DNA): TGTGTCAGCAGTTTAACTGGTTACGCGTACGAGCAGTACTTC. It codes for CVSSLTGYAYEQYF.

This clonotype was counted many times. The chain links TRBV7-9 to TRBJ2-3; D is possibly TRBD1 (5 bases). Germline lookup yields CDR1 SEHNR and CDR2 FQNEAQ (reference sequence). The CDR3 has 15 residues. Trimming pared 5 bases from V and 0 bases from J, leaving 12 bases between. CDR3 bases: TGTGCCAGCAGCGGCGCAGGGTCTAGCACAGATACGCAGTATTTT. Encoded protein: CASSGAGSSTDTQYF.

This clonotype was counted only a few times. This chain joins TRBV7-3 and TRBJ2-1; TRBD2 aligns across 12 bases. Per the germline V gene, CDR1 is SGHTA and CDR2 is FQGTGA. There are 15 residues in the CDR3. The junction had 6 bases not matched to a gene; V was cut back by 4 bases and J by 8 bases. CDR3 sequence (DNA): TGTGCCAGCAGCTCTAGCGGGGGGGCTTGGGATGAGCAGTTCTTC. It codes for CASSSSGGAWDEQFF.

The V call is TRBV19, the J call TRBJ2-7; D possibly corresponds to TRBD1 (6 bases). Trimming stripped 10 bases from V and 4 bases from J, with 17 bases between. From germline, CDR1 is LNHDA and CDR2 SQIVND (reference sequence). The CDR3 loop spans 13 amino acids. This CDR3 reads CATSQGLGYEQYF. The CDR3 region has the DNA TGTGCCACCTCACAGGGTTTGGGGTACGAGCAGTACTTC.

This sequence joins TRBV6-1 and TRBJ2-5; D remains unclear. This CDR3 comprises 13 residues. Per the germline V gene, CDR1 is MNHNS and CDR2 is SASEGT. The ends were cut back, 6 bases at V and 2 bases at J, with 10 bases in the middle. DNA of the CDR3: TGTGCCAGCAGACCGGACGATCAAGAGACCCAGTACTTC. Translating it yields CASRPDDQETQYF.

This clonotype was observed many times. The gene calls are TRBV7-6 and TRBJ2-5; D could derive from TRBD1 or TRBD2 (6 bases each). Germline loops: CDR1 SGHVS, CDR2 FNYEAQ. The ends were cut back, 1 base at V and 4 bases at J, with 10 bases in the middle. The CDR3 is made up of 14 amino acids. CDR3 region: CASSLGGAGETQYF. The CDR3 DNA reads as TGTGCCAGCAGCTTAGGGGGGGCAGGAGAGACCCAGTACTTC.

This clonotype was counted a few times. The chain combines TRBV12-3 or TRBV12-4 with TRBJ2-1; 9 positions agree with TRBD2. The CDR3 totals 16 residues. The trim removed 7 bases at V and 4 bases at J, leaving 11 bases unmatched. CDR3 sequence (DNA): TGTGCCAGCATCATGGGGGGTAGCGGGGGTTACAATGAGCAGTTCTTC. This codes for CASIMGGSGGYNEQFF.

This clonotype was found a few times. The CDR3 here is CASGLDRQGSGNTIYF. CDR3 DNA sequence: TGTGCTAGTGGTTTGGACCGACAGGGCTCTGGAAACACCATATATTTT. V gene TRBV12-5 combines with J gene TRBJ1-3; 7 positions match TRBD1. V lost 1 base, J lost 0 bases, and 3 bases stayed unmatched. The CDR3 is made up of 16 amino acids. From germline, CDR1 is LGHNT and CDR2 FRNRAP.

A few counts support this clonotype. The V and J genes are TRBV7-8 and TRBJ2-2; 10 nucleotides match TRBD2. The CDR3 covers 15 residues. Germline lookup yields CDR1 SGHVS and CDR2 FQNEAQ. V shed 2 bases and J 6 bases; nucleotides not matched to a gene: 3. DNA for the CDR3: TGTGCCAGCAGCTTACTCAGCGGGGGGGCCGGGGAGCTGTTTTTT. Protein sequence: CASSLLSGGAGELFF.